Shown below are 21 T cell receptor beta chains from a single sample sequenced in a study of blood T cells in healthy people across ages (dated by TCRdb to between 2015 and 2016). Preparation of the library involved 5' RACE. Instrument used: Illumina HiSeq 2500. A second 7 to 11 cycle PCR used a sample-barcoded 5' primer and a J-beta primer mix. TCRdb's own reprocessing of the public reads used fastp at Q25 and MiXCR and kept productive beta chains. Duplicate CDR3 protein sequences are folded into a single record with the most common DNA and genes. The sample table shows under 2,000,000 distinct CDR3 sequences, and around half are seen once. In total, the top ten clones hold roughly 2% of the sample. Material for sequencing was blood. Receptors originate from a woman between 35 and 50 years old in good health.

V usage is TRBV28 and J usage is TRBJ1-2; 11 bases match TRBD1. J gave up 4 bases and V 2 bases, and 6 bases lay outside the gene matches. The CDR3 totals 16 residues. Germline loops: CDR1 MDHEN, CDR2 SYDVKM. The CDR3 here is CASSLRTGGLSYGYTF. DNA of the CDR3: TGTGCCAGCAGTTTACGGACAGGGGGCCTAAGCTATGGCTACACCTTC.

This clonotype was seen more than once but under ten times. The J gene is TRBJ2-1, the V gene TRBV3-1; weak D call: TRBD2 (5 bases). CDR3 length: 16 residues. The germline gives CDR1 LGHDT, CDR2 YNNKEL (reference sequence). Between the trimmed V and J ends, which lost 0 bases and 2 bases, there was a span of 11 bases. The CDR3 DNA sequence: TGTGCCAGCAGCCAAGATTCAGCGGTGGCCTACAATGAGCAGTTCTTC. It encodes CASSQDSAVAYNEQFF.

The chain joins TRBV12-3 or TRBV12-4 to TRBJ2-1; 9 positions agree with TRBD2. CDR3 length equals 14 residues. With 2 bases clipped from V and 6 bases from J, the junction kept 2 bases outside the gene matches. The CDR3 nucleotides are TGTGCCAGCAGTTTACTGACTAGCGGCAATGAGCAGTTCTTC. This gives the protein CASSLLTSGNEQFF.

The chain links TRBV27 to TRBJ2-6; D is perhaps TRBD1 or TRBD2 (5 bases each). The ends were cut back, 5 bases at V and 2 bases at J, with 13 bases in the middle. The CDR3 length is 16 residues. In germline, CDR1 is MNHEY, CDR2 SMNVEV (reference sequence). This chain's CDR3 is CASSHLQGAGANVLTF. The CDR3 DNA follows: TGTGCCAGCAGTCACTTGCAGGGAGCTGGGGCCAACGTCCTGACTTTC.

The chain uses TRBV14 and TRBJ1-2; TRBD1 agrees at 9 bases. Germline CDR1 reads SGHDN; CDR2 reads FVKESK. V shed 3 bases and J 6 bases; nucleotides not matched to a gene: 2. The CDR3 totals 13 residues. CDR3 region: CASSQNRGHGYTF. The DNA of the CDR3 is TGTGCCAGCAGCCAGAACAGGGGGCATGGCTACACCTTC.

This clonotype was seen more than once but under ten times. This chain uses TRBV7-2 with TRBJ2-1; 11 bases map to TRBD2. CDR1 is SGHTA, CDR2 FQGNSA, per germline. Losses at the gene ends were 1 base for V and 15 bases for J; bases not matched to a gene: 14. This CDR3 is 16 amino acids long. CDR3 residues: CASSLDRASGGNSLFF. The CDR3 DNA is TGTGCCAGCAGCTTAGATCGGGCTAGCGGGGGGAACTCCCTGTTCTTC.

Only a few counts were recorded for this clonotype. This CDR3 reads CSVEVGGEDTQYF. The CDR3 nucleotides are TGCAGCGTTGAAGTCGGGGGGGAAGATACGCAGTATTTT. The chain carries TRBV29-1 and TRBJ2-3; 8 bases agree with TRBD2. Germline CDR1 SQVTM, CDR2 ANQGSEA. The CDR3 spans 13 residues. Trimming took 1 base from V and 5 from J; bases not matched to a gene: 2.

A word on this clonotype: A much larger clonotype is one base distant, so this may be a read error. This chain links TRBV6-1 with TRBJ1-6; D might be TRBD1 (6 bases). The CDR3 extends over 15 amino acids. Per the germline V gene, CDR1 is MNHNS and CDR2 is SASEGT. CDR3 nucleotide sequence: TGTGCCGGCAGTCCCCGAGACAGGAGCAATTCACCCCTCCACTTT. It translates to CAGSPRDRSNSPLHF.

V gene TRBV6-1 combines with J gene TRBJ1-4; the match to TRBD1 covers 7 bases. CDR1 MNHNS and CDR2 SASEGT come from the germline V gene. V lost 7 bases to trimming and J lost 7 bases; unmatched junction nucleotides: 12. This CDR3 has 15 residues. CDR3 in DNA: TGTGCCAGCAACGTCGCAGGGGGTGCTAGTGAAAAACTGTTTTTT. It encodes CASNVAGGASEKLFF.

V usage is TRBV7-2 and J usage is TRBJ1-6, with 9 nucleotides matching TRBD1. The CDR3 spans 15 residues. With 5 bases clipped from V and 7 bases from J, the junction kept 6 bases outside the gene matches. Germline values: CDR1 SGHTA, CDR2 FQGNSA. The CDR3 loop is CASSPWDRENSPLHF. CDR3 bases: TGTGCCAGCAGCCCCTGGGACAGGGAAAATTCACCCCTCCACTTT. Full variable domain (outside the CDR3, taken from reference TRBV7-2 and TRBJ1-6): GAGVSQSPSNKVTEKGKDVELRCDPISGHTALYWYRQSLGQGLEFLIYFQGNSAPDKSGLPSDRFSAERTGGSVSTLTIQRTQQEDSAVYLCASSPWDRENSPLHFGNGTRLTVT.

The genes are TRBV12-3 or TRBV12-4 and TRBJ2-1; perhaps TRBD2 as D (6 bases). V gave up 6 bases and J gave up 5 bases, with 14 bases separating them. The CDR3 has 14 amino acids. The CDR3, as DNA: TGTGCCAGCAGCCCAGCCTGGGGGGACAATGAGCAGTTCTTC. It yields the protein CASSPAWGDNEQFF.

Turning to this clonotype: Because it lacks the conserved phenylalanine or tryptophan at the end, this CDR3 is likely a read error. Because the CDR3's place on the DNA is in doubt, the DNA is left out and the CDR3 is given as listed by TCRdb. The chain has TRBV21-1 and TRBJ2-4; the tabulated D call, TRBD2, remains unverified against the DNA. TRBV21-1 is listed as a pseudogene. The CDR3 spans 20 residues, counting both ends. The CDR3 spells CASSKSQLAGGPGPKTFSTS.

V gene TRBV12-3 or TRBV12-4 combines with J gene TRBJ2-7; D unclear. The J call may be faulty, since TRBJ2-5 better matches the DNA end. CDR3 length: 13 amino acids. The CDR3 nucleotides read TGTGCCAGCAGCCCCCTGGGTGTGGAGACCCAGTACTTC. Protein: CASSPLGVETQYF.

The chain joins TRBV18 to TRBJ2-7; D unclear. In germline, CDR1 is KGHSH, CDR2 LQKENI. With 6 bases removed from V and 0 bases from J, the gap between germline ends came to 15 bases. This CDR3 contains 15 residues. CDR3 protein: CASSQTKSRSYEQYF. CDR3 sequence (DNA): TGTGCCAGCTCCCAAACAAAGAGCCGCTCCTACGAGCAGTACTTC.

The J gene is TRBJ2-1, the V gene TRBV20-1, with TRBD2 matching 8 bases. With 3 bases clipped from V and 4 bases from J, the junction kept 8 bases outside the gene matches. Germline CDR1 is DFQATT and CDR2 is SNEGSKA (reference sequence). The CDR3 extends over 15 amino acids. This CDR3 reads CSARLAGRRYNEQFF. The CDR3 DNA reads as TGCAGTGCTAGGCTAGCGGGTCGCCGATACAATGAGCAGTTCTTC.

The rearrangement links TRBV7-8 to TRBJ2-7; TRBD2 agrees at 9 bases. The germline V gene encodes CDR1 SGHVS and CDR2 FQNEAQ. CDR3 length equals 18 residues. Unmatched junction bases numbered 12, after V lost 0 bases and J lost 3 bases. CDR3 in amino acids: CASSLAFLSSSGDYEQYF. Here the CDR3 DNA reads TGTGCCAGCAGCTTAGCGTTCCTTAGCTCTAGCGGGGACTACGAGCAGTACTTC.

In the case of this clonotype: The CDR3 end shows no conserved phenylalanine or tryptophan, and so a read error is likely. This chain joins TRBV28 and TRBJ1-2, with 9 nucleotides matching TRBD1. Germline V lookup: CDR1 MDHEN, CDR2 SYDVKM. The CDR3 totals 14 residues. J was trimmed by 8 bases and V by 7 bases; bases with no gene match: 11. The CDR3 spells CASTYGQGLGGYTS. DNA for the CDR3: TGTGCCAGCACTTACGGACAGGGGCTGGGGGGCTACACCTCC.

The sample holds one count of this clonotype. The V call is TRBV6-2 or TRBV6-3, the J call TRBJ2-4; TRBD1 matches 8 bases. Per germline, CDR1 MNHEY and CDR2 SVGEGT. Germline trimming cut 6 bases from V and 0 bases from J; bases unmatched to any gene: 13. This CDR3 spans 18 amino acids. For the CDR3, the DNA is TGTGCCAGCAGCCCCCCCCGGACAGGGCAACTAGCCAAAAACATTCAGTACTTC. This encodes CASSPPRTGQLAKNIQYF.

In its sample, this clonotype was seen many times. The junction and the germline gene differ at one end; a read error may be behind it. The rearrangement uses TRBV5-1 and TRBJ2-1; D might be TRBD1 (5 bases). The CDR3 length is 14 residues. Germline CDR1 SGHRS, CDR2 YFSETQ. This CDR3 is CASSLGDSYNEQFF. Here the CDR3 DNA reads TGTGCCAGCAGCTTAGGGGACTCCTACAATGAGCAGTTCTTC.

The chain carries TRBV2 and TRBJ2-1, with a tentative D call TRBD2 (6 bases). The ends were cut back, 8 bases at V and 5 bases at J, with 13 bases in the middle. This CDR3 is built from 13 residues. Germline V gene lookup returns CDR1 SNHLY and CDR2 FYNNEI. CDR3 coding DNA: TGTGCCAGCCGTTCCGGGGGTAACAATGAGCAGTTCTTC. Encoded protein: CASRSGGNNEQFF.

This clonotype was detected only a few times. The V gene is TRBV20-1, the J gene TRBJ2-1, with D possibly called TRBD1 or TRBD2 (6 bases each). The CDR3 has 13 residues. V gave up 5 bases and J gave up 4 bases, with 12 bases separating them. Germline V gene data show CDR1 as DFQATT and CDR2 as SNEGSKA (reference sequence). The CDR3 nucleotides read TGCAGTGCTTTGGGGGGCGCTTACAATGAGCAGTTCTTC. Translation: CSALGGAYNEQFF.